These 28 T cell receptor beta chains originate from one sample sequenced in a study of neurological immune-mediated disorders. TCRdb re-called the 5' RACE reads through MiXCR, storing one row per CDR3 protein. Here the sample spans about 87,000 distinct CDR3 sequences, approximately 3.5% being singletons. Material for sequencing was PBMCs. These receptors all come from a woman aged 45-65 years with multiple sclerosis.

At least ten counts were recorded for this clonotype. This chain links TRBV7-2 with TRBJ2-7; D may be TRBD1 (6 bases). The CDR3 runs 18 residues. Germline CDR1 is SGHTA and CDR2 is FQGNSA. Trimming took off 1 base at V and 0 bases at J, with 19 bases between the two ends. The chain's CDR3 is CASSLVPVQGQSSYEQYF. The CDR3 coding sequence is TGTGCCAGCAGCTTAGTACCCGTTCAGGGACAAAGCTCCTACGAGCAGTACTTC.

This clonotype was seen at least ten times. The rearrangement joins TRBV2 to TRBJ1-1, with D unclear. The ends were cut back, 1 base at V and 6 bases at J, with 15 bases in the middle. CDR1 is SNHLY, CDR2 FYNNEI, per germline. CDR3 size: 15 residues. The CDR3 loop is CASSEDHISEAEAFF. In DNA form, the CDR3 reads TGTGCCAGCAGTGAAGATCATATTTCGGAGGCTGAAGCTTTCTTT.

This clonotype was recorded many times. The V gene is TRBV3-1, the J gene TRBJ1-2, with TRBD1 as a possible D gene (6 bases). This CDR3 spans 18 amino acids. Germline assignment: CDR1 LGHDT and CDR2 YNNKEL (reference sequence). The V end lost 4 bases, the J end lost 8 bases, and 29 bases lay between the germline ends. The CDR3 DNA reads as TGTGCCAGCAGCCGAACCTCTGGGACAATTCCCTGGGGGCTAGGCTACACCTTC. It codes for CASSRTSGTIPWGLGYTF.

This clonotype was counted at least ten times. V is TRBV20-1 and J is TRBJ1-2; D may be TRBD1 (6 bases). The CDR3 runs to 15 residues. V was trimmed by 3 bases and J by 3 bases, leaving 17 bases between them. From germline, CDR1 is DFQATT and CDR2 SNEGSKA (reference sequence). The DNA of the CDR3 is TGCAGTGCTAGGGGGACATTAATCGGGGACTATGGCTACACCTTC. Its translation is CSARGTLIGDYGYTF.

This clonotype was detected ten times or more. Relative to the germline gene, one junction end is altered; a read error may explain this. This chain joins TRBV11-2 and TRBJ1-2; TRBD1 aligns across 7 bases. CDR1 is SGHAT and CDR2 is FQNNGV in the germline V gene. The CDR3 extends over 13 amino acids. In nucleotides, the CDR3 is TGTGCCAGCAGCCAAGGACAGGTGGCTGGCTACACCTTT. Translating it yields CASSQGQVAGYTF.

This clonotype was seen at least ten times. This chain joins TRBV12-3 or TRBV12-4 and TRBJ2-7; 15 bases align to TRBD2. There are 14 residues in the CDR3. The V gene end was trimmed by 4 bases and the J gene end by 7 bases; junction bases not matched to a gene: 2. The chain's CDR3 is CASSWTSGGEEQYF. The DNA for the CDR3 is TGTGCCAGCAGTTGGACTAGCGGGGGGGAGGAGCAGTACTTC.

At least ten counts were recorded for this clonotype. The chain is built from TRBV5-1 and TRBJ2-3; a possible D gene is TRBD2 (7 bases). The V end was cut by 4 bases, the J end by 3 bases, with 12 bases between. The CDR3 consists of 14 residues. The germline CDR1 and CDR2 sequences are SGHRS and YFSETQ. CDR3 in amino acids: CASSGGALTDTQYF. In DNA, the CDR3 is TGCGCCAGCAGCGGGGGGGCCTTAACAGATACGCAGTATTTT. Complete variable domain (other parts from reference TRBV5-1 and TRBJ2-3): KAGVTQTPRYLIKTRGQQVTLSCSPISGHRSVSWYQQTPGQGLQFLFEYFSETQRNKGNFPGRFSGRQFSNSRSEMNVSTLELGDSALYLCASSGGALTDTQYFGPGTRLTVL.

This clonotype has a count of ten or more. The V call is TRBV6-5, the J call TRBJ1-6; D is unclear. Germline CDR1 and CDR2: MNHEY and SVGAGI. The CDR3 has 13 residues. V was clipped by 3 bases and J by 10 bases, with 10 bases between them. CDR3 residues: CASSYARTSPLHF. The CDR3 bases are TGTGCCAGCAGTTATGCCCGGACCTCACCCCTCCACTTT.

This clonotype showed up just a few times. The gene calls are TRBV12-3 or TRBV12-4 and TRBJ2-6, with 12 bases that match TRBD2. This CDR3 has 19 residues. Unmatched junction bases numbered 12, after V lost 6 bases and J lost 3 bases. In nucleotides, the CDR3 is TGTGCCAGCAGGAAGACTAGCGGGGGAGCCTCGGGTGGGGCCAACGTCCTGACTTTC. Amino acid sequence: CASRKTSGGASGGANVLTF.

This clonotype was observed at least ten times. This chain joins TRBV20-1 and TRBJ2-1; 9 bases map to TRBD2. CDR1 and CDR2 (germline): DFQATT, SNEGSKA (reference sequence). The CDR3 consists of 16 residues. V was pared by 2 bases and J by 7 bases, with 12 bases of the junction left unmatched. CDR3: CSARPYGRGGQNEQFF. The CDR3 nucleotides read TGCAGTGCTAGACCATATGGGCGGGGGGGCCAGAATGAGCAGTTCTTC.

This clonotype was picked up many times. The chain combines TRBV29-1 with TRBJ1-3, with D perhaps matching TRBD1 (5 bases). CDR3 size: 14 residues. Germline V gene data show CDR1 as SQVTM and CDR2 as ANQGSEA. The germline V and J ends were trimmed by 4 bases and 4 bases, with 14 bases remaining between them. The CDR3 DNA is TGCAGCGTTGTCGAGGACACCCTCGGAAACACCATATATTTT. Residues: CSVVEDTLGNTIYF.

This clonotype was counted many times. The chain uses TRBV12-3 or TRBV12-4 and TRBJ2-5, with 7 bases that match TRBD2. The length of the CDR3 is 12 residues. V gave up 4 bases and J gave up 7 bases; unmatched junction bases: 3. For the CDR3, the DNA is TGTGCCAGCAGTTCTTTAGCGGGGACCCAGTACTTC. It encodes CASSSLAGTQYF.

This clonotype was observed a handful of times. The V gene is TRBV7-9, the J gene TRBJ1-4; 7 nucleotides align to TRBD1. V lost 2 bases and J lost 3; bases outside the gene matches: 9. The CDR3 is 17 residues long. Germline CDR1 SEHNR, CDR2 FQNEAQ (reference sequence). In DNA, the CDR3 is TGTGCCAGCAGCTTAAGGGGCGAAAGGGGGCCTAATGAAAAACTGTTTTTT. It translates to CASSLRGERGPNEKLFF.

This clonotype was found many times. The chain has TRBV6-2 or TRBV6-3 and TRBJ2-7, with TRBD2 identical over 7 bases. The germline V gene has CDR1 MNHEY and CDR2 SVGEGT. CDR3 length: 15 residues. J gave up 7 bases and V 0 bases, and 9 bases lay outside the gene matches. CDR3 DNA sequence: TGTGCCAGCAGTTACTCCGGGACCGACGGGAGGGAGCAGTACTTC. Its protein is CASSYSGTDGREQYF.

In this sample, this clonotype turned up many times. V is TRBV20-1 and J is TRBJ1-3; D might be TRBD1 (5 bases). The CDR3 has 16 amino acids. The V end was cut by 3 bases, the J end by 2 bases, with 17 bases between. Germline lookup yields CDR1 DFQATT and CDR2 SNEGSKA (reference sequence). The CDR3 region is CSARDRWRQTGNTIYF. The CDR3 DNA sequence: TGCAGTGCTAGGGATCGGTGGAGACAGACTGGAAACACCATATATTTT.

This clonotype was seen many times. The chain links TRBV20-1 to TRBJ2-3; 9 positions match TRBD1. The CDR3 runs 14 residues. V lost 2 bases to trimming and J lost 4 bases; unmatched junction nucleotides: 4. Germline V gene sequence: CDR1 DFQATT, CDR2 SNEGSKA (reference sequence). CDR3 nucleotides: TGCAGTGCTAGAAGACAGGGGGTAGCAGATACGCAGTATTTT. Amino acids: CSARRQGVADTQYF.

In its sample, this clonotype was seen many times. V usage is TRBV7-8 and J usage is TRBJ2-7; D remains ambiguous. Per the germline V gene, CDR1 is SGHVS and CDR2 is FQNEAQ. V dropped 3 bases and J dropped 1 base, with 10 bases sitting between them. CDR3 length: 14 residues. The CDR3 DNA sequence: TGTGCCAGCAGCTTTTATGGGGTTTCCTACGAGCAGTACTTC. This gives the protein CASSFYGVSYEQYF.

This clonotype was counted many times. CDR3 nucleotide sequence: TGTGCCAGCAGCTGGGACAGGGGCAATGAAAAACTGTTTTTT. It translates to CASSWDRGNEKLFF. The chain couples TRBV6-5 to TRBJ1-4; TRBD1 agrees at 10 bases. The germline V gene encodes CDR1 MNHEY and CDR2 SVGAGI. Losses at the gene ends were 6 bases for V and 5 bases for J; bases not matched to a gene: 3. The CDR3 consists of 14 residues.

The table lists this clonotype with many counts. The V call is TRBV15, the J call TRBJ2-1; 7 bases line up with TRBD2. Trimming took 3 bases from V and 10 from J; bases not matched to a gene: 15. Germline CDR1 and CDR2: LNHNV and YYDKDF (reference sequence). The CDR3 consists of 16 residues. The CDR3 sequence: CATSRRTSALSPEQFF. CDR3 sequence (DNA): TGTGCCACCAGCAGGCGTACTAGCGCCCTGTCGCCAGAGCAGTTCTTC.

This clonotype was counted at least ten times. The CDR3 DNA reads as TGTGCCAGCAGTTTAATGGCAGCACAAGAGACCCAGTACTTC. It yields the protein CASSLMAAQETQYF. V is TRBV12-3 or TRBV12-4 and J is TRBJ2-5; D not resolved. V was pared by 2 bases and J by 2 bases, with 9 bases between. CDR3 length: 14 amino acids.

This clonotype was seen at least ten times. This chain links TRBV18 with TRBJ2-7; TRBD1 matches at 9 bases. The length of the CDR3 is 14 residues. Unmatched junction bases numbered 4, after V lost 3 bases and J lost 4 bases. CDR1 and CDR2 (germline): KGHSH, LQKENI. CDR3 sequence: CASSPGTGQYEQYF. The CDR3 DNA sequence: TGTGCCAGCTCACCCGGGACAGGGCAATACGAGCAGTACTTC.

This clonotype was detected many times. V gene TRBV12-3 or TRBV12-4 combines with J gene TRBJ1-5; D ambiguous. CDR3 length equals 14 residues. V shed 2 bases and J shed 1 base, with 6 bases lying between them. CDR3 in amino acids: CASSLPGSNQPQHF. In DNA form, the CDR3 reads TGTGCCAGCAGTTTACCGGGCAGCAATCAGCCCCAGCATTTT.

This clonotype was detected ten times or more. The rearrangement joins TRBV6-6 to TRBJ1-1, with 7 bases lining up with TRBD1. The V and J ends lost 6 bases and 4 bases, in that order; junction bases with no gene match: 11. This CDR3 spans 15 amino acids. Germline V gene sequence: CDR1 MNHNY, CDR2 SVGAGI (reference sequence). Here the CDR3 DNA reads TGTGCCAGCAGCCCCCGTCAACAGGGGCCCACTGAAGCTTTCTTT. This sequence encodes CASSPRQQGPTEAFF.

This clonotype showed up many times. This rearrangement joins TRBV10-3 to TRBJ1-2; perhaps TRBD1 as D (6 bases). The CDR3 covers 19 residues. Germline values: CDR1 ENHRY, CDR2 SYGVKD. Trimming cost V 7 bases and J 0 bases, with 27 bases left between them. CDR3 sequence reads: CAITKTPRGEGIANYGYTF. As DNA, the CDR3 is TGTGCCATCACTAAAACTCCCAGGGGAGAGGGGATAGCTAACTATGGCTACACCTTC.

This clonotype came up many times. The chain has TRBV7-9 and TRBJ2-5; 11 bases align to TRBD2. The germline V gene has CDR1 SEHNR and CDR2 FQNEAQ (reference sequence). V gave up 5 bases and J gave up 7 bases; unmatched junction bases: 12. The CDR3 is 16 residues long. The chain's CDR3 is CASSRTSGGRQATQYF. The CDR3 nucleotides read TGTGCCAGCAGCCGTACTAGCGGGGGACGTCAGGCGACCCAGTACTTC.

This clonotype was seen many times. The V call is TRBV20-1, the J call TRBJ1-1, with unresolved D. V was shortened by 1 base and J by 1 base, with 4 bases between the two germline ends. Germline V lookup: CDR1 DFQATT, CDR2 SNEGSKA (reference sequence). The CDR3 runs to 12 residues. The CDR3 is CSARVANTEAFF. For the CDR3, the DNA is TGCAGTGCTAGAGTTGCGAACACTGAAGCTTTCTTT.

This clonotype was observed at least ten times. This chain joins TRBV5-1 and TRBJ1-1; 7 nucleotides agree with TRBD1. Germline V lookup: CDR1 SGHRS, CDR2 YFSETQ. The ends lost 3 bases at V and 1 base at J; junction bases unmatched: 3. This CDR3 contains 14 residues. Written as DNA, the CDR3 is TGCGCCAGCAGCTGGGGACAGAGGAACACTGAAGCTTTCTTT. Translating it yields CASSWGQRNTEAFF.

Ten or more counts support this clonotype. The CDR3 nucleotides read TGTGCCAGCAGTTTAGTCTCGGTATCCCAGCCCCAGCATTTT. This sequence encodes CASSLVSVSQPQHF. V is TRBV12-3 or TRBV12-4 and J is TRBJ1-5; D is unresolved. V lost 1 base and J lost 7, with 11 bases in between. This CDR3 has 14 amino acids.